Presented here are 8 T cell receptor beta chains from one specimen sequenced in a study of shared clonotypes between healthy human individuals. Sequencing used immunoSEQ multiplex PCR; TCRdb keeps in-frame clones, though not all of them. This repertoire shows about 1 million clones, about 80% found once; its top ten account for 1.4% to 1.5%. Sequences were obtained from memory CD4+ T cells sorted from blood. Subset indicated: CD45RA-negative fraction. The origin of the receptors is a man between 18 and 35 years old in good health.

The chain has TRBV9 and TRBJ1-6, with D perhaps TRBD1 (5 bases). Trimming pared 4 bases from V and 7 bases from J, leaving 15 bases between. Germline V CDR1 and CDR2: SGDLS, YYNGEE. The CDR3 extends over 15 amino acids. The DNA of the CDR3 is TGTGCCAGCAGCCTAGATGGGGGGTGGAATTCACCCCTCCACTTT. Translating it yields CASSLDGGWNSPLHF.

This clone was detected ten times or more. The chain links TRBV11-2 to TRBJ1-6; TRBD1 is a possible D gene (5 bases). Trimming cost V 3 bases and J 7 bases, with 10 bases left between them. CDR1 SGHAT and CDR2 FQNNGV come from the germline V gene. The length of the CDR3 is 14 residues. In nucleotides, the CDR3 is TGTGCCAGCAGCTTTCAGGGCGTAAATTCACCCCTCCACTTT. Translated: CASSFQGVNSPLHF.

The J gene is TRBJ2-2, the V gene TRBV5-1; no clear D gene. Trimming pared 0 bases from V and 5 bases from J, leaving 11 bases between. CDR1 and CDR2 from the germline V gene are SGHRS and YFSETQ. The CDR3 is 15 amino acids. CDR3 nucleotide sequence: TGCGCCAGCAGCTTGGCCACCCTCCAGACCGGGGAGCTGTTTTTT. Residues: CASSLATLQTGELFF.

CDR3 sequence reads: CASSSTSGFNRAGYGYTF. For the CDR3, the DNA is TGTGCCAGCAGCTCCACCTCCGGGTTCAACAGGGCCGGCTATGGCTACACCTTC. This chain joins TRBV7-2 and TRBJ1-2; D perhaps matches TRBD1 (6 bases). Germline V gives CDR1 SGHTA, CDR2 FQGNSA. V lost 4 bases and J 4 bases, leaving 25 bases between the germline ends. The CDR3 totals 18 residues.

The gene calls are TRBV5-4 and TRBJ1-6; the match to TRBD1 covers 9 bases. Per germline, CDR1 SGHNT and CDR2 YYREEE (reference sequence). V lost 7 bases and J lost 10; bases outside the gene matches: 9. The length of the CDR3 is 14 residues. The CDR3 DNA follows: TGTGCCAGCTCCAGGGACAGGGATGGGTCACCCCTCCACTTT. It is translated as CASSRDRDGSPLHF. The whole variable domain, filled in from reference TRBV5-4 and TRBJ1-6, reads ETGVTQSPTHLIKTRGQQVTLRCSSQSGHNTVSWYQQALGQGPQFIFQYYREEENGRGNFPPRFSGLQFPNYSSELNVNALELDDSALYLCASSRDRDGSPLHFGNGTRLTVT.

The table lists this clone with a few counts. This CDR3 is also generated by other DNA sequences in the sample. The gene calls are TRBV2 and TRBJ2-7, with TRBD2 matching over 7 bases. This CDR3 comprises 11 residues. In germline, CDR1 is SNHLY, CDR2 FYNNEI. The V and J ends lost 9 bases and 3 bases, in that order; junction bases with no gene match: 2. The CDR3 here is CASRGSYEQYF. The CDR3 DNA reads TGTGCCAGTCGCGGGAGCTACGAGCAGTACTTC.

V is TRBV2 and J is TRBJ2-7; 11 bases align to TRBD2. Looked up from germline, CDR1 is SNHLY and CDR2 is FYNNEI. Trimming removed 7 bases from V and 9 bases from J; junction bases left unmatched: 8. This CDR3 has 13 amino acids. The CDR3 region has the DNA TGTGCCAGCACTGTAGCGGGAGGGTTCGGGCAGTACTTC. Translated, it gives CASTVAGGFGQYF.

This clone has just one count. V is TRBV15 and J is TRBJ1-1; D gene ambiguous. Germline CDR1 is LNHNV and CDR2 is YYDKDF (reference sequence). Between the trimmed V and J ends, which lost 4 bases and 7 bases, there was a span of 16 bases. The CDR3 consists of 14 residues. The CDR3 spells CATSMGGSLREAFF. The CDR3 region has the DNA TGTGCCACCAGCATGGGCGGGTCTCTCCGTGAAGCTTTCTTT.